This record concerns one T cell receptor (beta chain) sequence. Its specificity is not known. V was cut by 0 bases and J by 0 bases, with 13 bases left in between. Germline V gene sequence: CDR1 SGDLS, CDR2 YYNGEE. The CDR3 is made up of 16 amino acids. The sample is drawn from a study of high-grade serous ovarian cancer treatment subgroups. Tumor samples were taken before definitive surgery or chemotherapy. Whole-study results and caveats: Different patients shared almost no repertoire; same-patient tumors shared about 0.095 to 0.85. Repertoire analysis covered CDR3 alone, not CDR1 or CDR2.

Profiled with immunoSEQ multiplex PCR; TCRdb holds only in-frame clones, not every one. Among a few thousand clones listed, 70% to 75% were seen once. Material: tumor tissue. The chain has TRBV9 and TRBJ2-7, with a tentative D call TRBD1 (6 bases). This TCR was sampled from a human donor with high-grade serous ovarian cancer. CDR3 region: CASSVGSGTTSYEQYF. Here the CDR3 DNA reads TGTGCCAGCAGCGTAGGTTCCGGGACAACCTCCTACGAGCAGTACTTC.